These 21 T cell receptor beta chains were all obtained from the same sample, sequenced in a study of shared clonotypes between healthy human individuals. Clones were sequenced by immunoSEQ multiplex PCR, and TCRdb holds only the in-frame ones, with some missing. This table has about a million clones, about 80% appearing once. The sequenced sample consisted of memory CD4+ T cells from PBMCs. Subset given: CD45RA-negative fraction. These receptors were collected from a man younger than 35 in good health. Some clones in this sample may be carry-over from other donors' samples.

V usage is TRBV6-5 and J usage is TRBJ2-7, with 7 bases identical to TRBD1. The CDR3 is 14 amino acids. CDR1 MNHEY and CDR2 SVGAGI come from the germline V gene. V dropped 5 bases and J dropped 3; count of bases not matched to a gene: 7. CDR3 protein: CASSDRVRNYEQYF. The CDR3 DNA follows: TGTGCCAGCAGTGACAGGGTGCGAAACTACGAGCAGTACTTC.

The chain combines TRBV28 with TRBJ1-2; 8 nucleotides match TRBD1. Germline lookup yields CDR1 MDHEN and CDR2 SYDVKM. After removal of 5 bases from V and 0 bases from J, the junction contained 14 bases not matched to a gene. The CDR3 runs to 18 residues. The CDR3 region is CASSKDRDRHTANYGYTF. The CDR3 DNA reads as TGTGCCAGCAGTAAAGACCGGGACAGGCACACCGCTAACTATGGCTACACCTTC.

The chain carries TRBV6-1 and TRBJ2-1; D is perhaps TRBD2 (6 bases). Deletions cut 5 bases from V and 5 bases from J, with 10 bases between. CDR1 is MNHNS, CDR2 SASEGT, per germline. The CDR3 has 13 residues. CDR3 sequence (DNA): TGTGCCAGCAGTACCGGGAGAAACAATGAGCAGTTCTTC. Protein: CASSTGRNNEQFF.

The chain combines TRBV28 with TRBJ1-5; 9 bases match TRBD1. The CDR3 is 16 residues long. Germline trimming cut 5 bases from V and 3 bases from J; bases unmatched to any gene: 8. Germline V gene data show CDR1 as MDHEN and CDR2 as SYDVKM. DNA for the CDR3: TGTGCCAGCAGTCCCTGGACAGGGGCGAACAATCAGCCCCAGCATTTT. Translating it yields CASSPWTGANNQPQHF.

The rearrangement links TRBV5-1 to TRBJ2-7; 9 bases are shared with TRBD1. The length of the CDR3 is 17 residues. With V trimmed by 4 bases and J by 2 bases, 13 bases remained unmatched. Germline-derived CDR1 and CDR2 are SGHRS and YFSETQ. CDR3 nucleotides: TGCGCCAGCAGCCCTTCATCGGGACAGGGCGTACCCTACGAGCAGTACTTC. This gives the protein CASSPSSGQGVPYEQYF.

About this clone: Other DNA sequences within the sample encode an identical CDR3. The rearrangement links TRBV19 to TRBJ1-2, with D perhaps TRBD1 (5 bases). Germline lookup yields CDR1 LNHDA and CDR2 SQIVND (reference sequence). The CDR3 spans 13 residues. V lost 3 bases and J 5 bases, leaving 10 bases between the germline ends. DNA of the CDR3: TGTGCCAGTAGTATTGCAGGGCTATATGGCTACACCTTC. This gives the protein CASSIAGLYGYTF. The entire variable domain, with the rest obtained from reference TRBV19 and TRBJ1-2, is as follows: DGGITQSPKYLFRKEGQNVTLSCEQNLNHDAMYWYRQDPGQGLRLIYYSQIVNDFQKGDIAEGYSVSREKKESFPLTVTSAQKNPTAFYLCASSIAGLYGYTFGSGTRLTVV.

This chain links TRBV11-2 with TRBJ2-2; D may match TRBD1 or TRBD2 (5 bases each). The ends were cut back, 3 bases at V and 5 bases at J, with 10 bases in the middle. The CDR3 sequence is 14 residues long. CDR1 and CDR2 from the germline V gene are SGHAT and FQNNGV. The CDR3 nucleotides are TGTGCCAGCAGCTTGAGGGGATCTACCGGGGAGCTGTTTTTT. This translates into CASSLRGSTGELFF.

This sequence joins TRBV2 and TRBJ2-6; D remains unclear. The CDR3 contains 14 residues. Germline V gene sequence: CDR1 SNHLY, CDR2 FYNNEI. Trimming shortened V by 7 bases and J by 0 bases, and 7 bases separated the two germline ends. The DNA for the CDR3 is TGTGCCAGCAACCCAGCCTCTGGGGCCAACGTCCTGACTTTC. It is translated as CASNPASGANVLTF.

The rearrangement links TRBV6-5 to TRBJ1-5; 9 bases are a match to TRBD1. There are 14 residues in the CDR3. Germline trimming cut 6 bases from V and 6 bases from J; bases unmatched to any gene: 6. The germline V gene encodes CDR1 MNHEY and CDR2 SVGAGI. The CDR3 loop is CASSQTGGSQPQHF. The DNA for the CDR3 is TGTGCCAGCAGCCAGACAGGGGGGTCTCAGCCCCAGCATTTT.

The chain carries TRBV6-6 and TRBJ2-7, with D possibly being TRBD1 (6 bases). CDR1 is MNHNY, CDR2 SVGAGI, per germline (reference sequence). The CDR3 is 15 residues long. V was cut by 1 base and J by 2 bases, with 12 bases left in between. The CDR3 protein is CASSYWSQGTYEQYF. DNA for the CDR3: TGTGCCAGCAGTTACTGGTCGCAGGGGACCTACGAGCAGTACTTC.

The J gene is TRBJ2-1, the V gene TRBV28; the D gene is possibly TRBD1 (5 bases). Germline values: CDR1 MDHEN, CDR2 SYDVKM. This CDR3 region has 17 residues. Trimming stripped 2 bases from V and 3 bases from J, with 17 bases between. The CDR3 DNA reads TGTGCCAGCAGTTTAAGCTTCATGGGAAGGGGCTACAATGAGCAGTTCTTC. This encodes CASSLSFMGRGYNEQFF.

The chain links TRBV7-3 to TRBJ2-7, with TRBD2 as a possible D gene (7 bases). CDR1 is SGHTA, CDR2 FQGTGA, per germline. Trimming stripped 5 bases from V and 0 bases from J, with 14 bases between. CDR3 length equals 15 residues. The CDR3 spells CASSRDGGHSYEQYF. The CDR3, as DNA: TGTGCCAGCAGCCGAGACGGGGGGCACTCCTACGAGCAGTACTTC. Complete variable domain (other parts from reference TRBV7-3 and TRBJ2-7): GAGVSQTPSNKVTEKGKYVELRCDPISGHTALYWYRQSLGQGPEFLIYFQGTGAADDSGLPNDRFFAVRPEGSVSTLKIQRTERGDSAVYLCASSRDGGHSYEQYFGPGTRLTVT.

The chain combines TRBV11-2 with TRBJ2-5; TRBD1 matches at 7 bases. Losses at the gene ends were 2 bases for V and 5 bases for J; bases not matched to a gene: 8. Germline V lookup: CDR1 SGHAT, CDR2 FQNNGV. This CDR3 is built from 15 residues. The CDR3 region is CASSLQKQGWETQYF. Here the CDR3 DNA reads TGTGCCAGCAGCTTACAGAAACAGGGGTGGGAGACCCAGTACTTC.

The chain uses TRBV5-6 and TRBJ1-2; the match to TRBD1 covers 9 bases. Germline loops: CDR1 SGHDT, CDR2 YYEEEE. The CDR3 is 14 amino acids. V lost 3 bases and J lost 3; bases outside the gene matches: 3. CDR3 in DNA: TGTGCCAGCAGCTGGGACAGGGCCTACTATGGCTACACCTTC. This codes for CASSWDRAYYGYTF.

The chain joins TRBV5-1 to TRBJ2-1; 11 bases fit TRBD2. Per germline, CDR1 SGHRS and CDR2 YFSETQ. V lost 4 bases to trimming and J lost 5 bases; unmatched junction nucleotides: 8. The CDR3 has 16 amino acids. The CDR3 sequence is CASSTGTSGSNNEQFF. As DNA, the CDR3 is TGCGCCAGCAGCACCGGGACTAGCGGAAGCAACAATGAGCAGTTCTTC.

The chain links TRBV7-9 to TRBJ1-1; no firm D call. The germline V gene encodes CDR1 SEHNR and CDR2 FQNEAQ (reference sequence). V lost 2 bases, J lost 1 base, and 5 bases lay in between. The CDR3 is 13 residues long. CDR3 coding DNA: TGTGCCAGCAGCTTACGGAGGAACACTGAAGCTTTCTTT. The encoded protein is CASSLRRNTEAFF.

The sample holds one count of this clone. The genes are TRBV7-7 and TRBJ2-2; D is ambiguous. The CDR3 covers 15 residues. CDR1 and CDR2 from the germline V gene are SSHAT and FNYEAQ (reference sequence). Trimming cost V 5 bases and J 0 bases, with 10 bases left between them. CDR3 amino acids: CASSPSGANTGELFF. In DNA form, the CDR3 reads TGTGCCAGCAGCCCCTCTGGGGCGAACACCGGGGAGCTGTTTTTT.

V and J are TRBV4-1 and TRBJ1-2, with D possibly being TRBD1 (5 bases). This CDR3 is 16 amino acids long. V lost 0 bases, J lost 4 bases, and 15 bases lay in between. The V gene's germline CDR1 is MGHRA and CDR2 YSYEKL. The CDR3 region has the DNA TGCGCCAGCAGCCAAGATCTCTACGGGGGAGCCTATGGCTACACCTTC. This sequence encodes CASSQDLYGGAYGYTF.

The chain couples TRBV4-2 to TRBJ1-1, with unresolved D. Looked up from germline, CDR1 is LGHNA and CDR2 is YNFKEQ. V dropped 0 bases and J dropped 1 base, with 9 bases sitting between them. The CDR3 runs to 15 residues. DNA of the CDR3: TGTGCCAGCAGCCAAGATCTGGGCCGGAACACTGAAGCTTTCTTT. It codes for CASSQDLGRNTEAFF.

In DNA form, the CDR3 reads TGTGCCAGCAGCGACTCAGGTGGTGGGGGCGACCTCCGGGGCTACACCTTC. Residues: CASSDSGGGGDLRGYTF. The genes are TRBV2 and TRBJ1-2; possible D gene TRBD1, 6 bases. This CDR3 is 17 amino acids long. Trimming left V 6 bases short and J 8 bases short, with 28 bases between. The germline CDR1 and CDR2 sequences are SNHLY and FYNNEI.

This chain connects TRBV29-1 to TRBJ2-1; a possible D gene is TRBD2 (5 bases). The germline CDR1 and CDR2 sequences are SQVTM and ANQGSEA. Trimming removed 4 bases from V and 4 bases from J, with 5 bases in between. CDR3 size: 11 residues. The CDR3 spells CSVGEYNEQFF. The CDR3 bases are TGCAGCGTTGGGGAGTACAATGAGCAGTTCTTC.